The 31 T cell receptor beta chains presented below share a single source sample, sequenced in a study of T cells in localized non-small cell lung cancer. This table comes from immunoSEQ multiplex PCR, and its TCRdb copy is limited to in-frame clones, with some not included. The sample has 30,000 to 35,000 clones, 91% seen once. The sequenced sample was peripheral blood mononuclear cells, obtained before any cancer treatment. Source of these receptors: a female donor over 55 with stage II lung adenocarcinoma.

The rearrangement uses TRBV6-5 and TRBJ1-1, with D maybe TRBD1 (6 bases). Germline CDR1 reads MNHEY; CDR2 reads SVGAGI. The CDR3 is 10 residues long. V was cut by 8 bases and J by 11 bases, with 12 bases left in between. CDR3 protein: CASGEGVAFF. The CDR3, as DNA: TGTGCCAGCGGCGAGGGGGTGGCTTTCTTT.

This clone was detected once. The chain employs TRBV5-1 and TRBJ2-7; D is perhaps TRBD1 or TRBD2 (5 bases each). V lost 7 bases to trimming and J lost 6 bases, with 17 bases between them. Germline values: CDR1 SGHRS, CDR2 YFSETQ. CDR3 size: 13 residues. CDR3 sequence: CASAGRDRGEQYF. As DNA, the CDR3 is TGCGCCAGCGCCGGACGGGATAGGGGCGAGCAGTACTTC.

The chain has TRBV27 and TRBJ2-7, with 10 bases fitting TRBD1. The germline V gene encodes CDR1 MNHEY and CDR2 SMNVEV (reference sequence). The CDR3 totals 16 residues. The ends lost 5 bases at V and 5 bases at J; junction bases unmatched: 12. CDR3 loop: CASSPRTGGGFNEQYF. For the CDR3, the DNA is TGTGCCAGCAGTCCCCGGACAGGGGGAGGCTTTAACGAGCAGTACTTC.

This sequence joins TRBV4-2 and TRBJ1-6, with D possibly being TRBD1 (5 bases). This CDR3 has 15 amino acids. Germline CDR1 and CDR2: LGHNA and YNFKEQ. V was clipped by 0 bases and J by 6 bases, with 9 bases between them. In DNA form, the CDR3 reads TGTGCCAGCAGCCAAGAGGGGCACTTTAATTCACCCCTCCACTTT. It encodes CASSQEGHFNSPLHF.

This clone came up a few times. This rearrangement joins TRBV4-1 to TRBJ1-1; unclear D gene. Trimming took 3 bases from V and 5 from J, leaving 7 bases between them. Germline values: CDR1 MGHRA, CDR2 YSYEKL. The CDR3 consists of 12 residues. The CDR3 region is CASSHSGTEAFF. In DNA form, the CDR3 reads TGCGCCAGCAGCCATTCCGGGACTGAAGCTTTCTTT.

The chain uses TRBV11-2 and TRBJ2-1, with TRBD2 identical over 10 bases. V gave up 1 base and J gave up 4 bases; unmatched junction bases: 4. Germline CDR1 reads SGHAT; CDR2 reads FQNNGV. This CDR3 region has 16 residues. In nucleotides, the CDR3 is TGTGCCAGCAGCTTAGTGTTAGCGGGGGGATACAATGAGCAGTTCTTC. This sequence encodes CASSLVLAGGYNEQFF.

This sequence joins TRBV5-6 and TRBJ1-5; unclear D gene. Germline V gene sequence: CDR1 SGHDT, CDR2 YYEEEE. Between the trimmed V and J ends, which lost 0 bases and 5 bases, there was a span of 6 bases. The CDR3 consists of 13 residues. The CDR3 reads CASSLDRDQPQHF. CDR3 sequence (DNA): TGTGCCAGCAGCTTGGACCGAGATCAGCCCCAGCATTTT.

The gene calls are TRBV30 and TRBJ1-1; D gene ambiguous. Deletions cut 8 bases from V and 0 bases from J, with 10 bases between. The CDR3 length is 12 residues. In germline, CDR1 is GTSNPN, CDR2 SVGIG (reference sequence). CDR3 DNA: TGTGCCCGGATGTCATTGAACACTGAAGCTTTCTTT. Its protein is CARMSLNTEAFF.

This chain uses TRBV7-2 with TRBJ2-7; 9 bases fit TRBD2. V gave up 1 base and J gave up 2 bases; unmatched junction bases: 6. Germline assignment: CDR1 SGHTA and CDR2 FQGNSA. The CDR3 contains 16 residues. The CDR3 spells CASSLGSGGGAYEQYF. In DNA form, the CDR3 reads TGTGCCAGCAGCTTAGGTAGTGGCGGGGGGGCCTACGAGCAGTACTTC.

In this sample, this clone turned up once. This chain uses TRBV9 with TRBJ2-5; the match to TRBD1 covers 8 bases. Germline-derived CDR1 and CDR2 are SGDLS and YYNGEE. The CDR3 totals 16 residues. With V trimmed by 4 bases and J by 0 bases, 8 bases remained unmatched. In nucleotides, the CDR3 is TGTGCCAGCAGCCCTCGGACAGGGCTGTACCAAGAGACCCAGTACTTC. Encoded protein: CASSPRTGLYQETQYF.

The rearrangement uses TRBV28 and TRBJ1-4; 10 nucleotides line up with TRBD1. CDR3 size: 14 residues. Germline V gene lookup returns CDR1 MDHEN and CDR2 SYDVKM. The trim removed 7 bases at V and 7 bases at J, leaving 6 bases unmatched. Here the CDR3 DNA reads TGTGCCAGCATTACGGGACAGGGGCGTGAAAAACTGTTTTTT. Its protein is CASITGQGREKLFF. Supplemented by reference TRBV28 and TRBJ1-4, the full variable domain reads DVKVTQSSRYLVKRTGEKVFLECVQDMDHENMFWYRQDPGLGLRLIYFSYDVKMKEKGDIPEGYSVSREKKERFSLILESASTNQTSMYLCASITGQGREKLFFGSGTQLSVL.

The J gene is TRBJ2-7, the V gene TRBV6-1; no reliable D call. The CDR3 is 13 amino acids. Germline V CDR1 and CDR2: MNHNS, SASEGT. V was shortened by 8 bases and J by 3 bases, with 14 bases between the two germline ends. The CDR3 here is CASVERKNYEQYF. The DNA for the CDR3 is TGTGCCAGCGTTGAACGGAAAAACTACGAGCAGTACTTC.

V gene TRBV7-2 combines with J gene TRBJ1-2; D ambiguous. Germline CDR1 SGHTA, CDR2 FQGNSA. The CDR3 spans 13 residues. The V and J ends lost 5 bases and 10 bases respectively, with 17 bases between them. Here the CDR3 reads CASSPDRNPTYTF. The DNA of the CDR3 is TGTGCCAGCAGCCCGGACCGGAACCCTACCTACACCTTC. Full variable domain (outside the CDR3, taken from reference TRBV7-2 and TRBJ1-2): GAGVSQSPSNKVTEKGKDVELRCDPISGHTALYWYRQSLGQGLEFLIYFQGNSAPDKSGLPSDRFSAERTGGSVSTLTIQRTQQEDSAVYLCASSPDRNPTYTFGSGTRLTVV.

The chain links TRBV5-1 to TRBJ2-7; tentatively, D is TRBD1 or TRBD2 (5 bases each). Trimming stripped 0 bases from V and 5 bases from J, with 9 bases between. CDR3 length: 13 residues. The germline gives CDR1 SGHRS, CDR2 YFSETQ. CDR3 protein: CASSLGGDHEQYF. The DNA for the CDR3 is TGCGCCAGCAGCTTGGGAGGGGACCACGAGCAGTACTTC.

This sequence joins TRBV28 and TRBJ2-3, with 7 bases aligning to TRBD2. Germline V lookup: CDR1 MDHEN, CDR2 SYDVKM. J gave up 0 bases and V 6 bases, and 12 bases lay outside the gene matches. This CDR3 is 17 amino acids long. The CDR3 DNA follows: TGTGCCAGCAGCGGGAGGACGGCCCAAACTAGCACAGATACGCAGTATTTT. Amino acid sequence: CASSGRTAQTSTDTQYF.

The chain links TRBV28 to TRBJ1-5; perhaps TRBD1 as D (6 bases). Trimming shortened V by 4 bases and J by 2 bases, and 18 bases separated the two germline ends. The germline V gene has CDR1 MDHEN and CDR2 SYDVKM. The CDR3 runs 17 residues. Here the CDR3 DNA reads TGTGCCAGCAGTTCAATCACTACAGGGAATGGCAATCAGCCCCAGCATTTT. This gives the protein CASSSITTGNGNQPQHF.

This chain connects TRBV30 to TRBJ1-5; D is unclear. Germline CDR1 GTSNPN, CDR2 SVGIG (reference sequence). The CDR3 spans 13 residues. V was pared by 0 bases and J by 2 bases, with 5 bases between. The CDR3 DNA reads as TGTGCCTGGAGTGTTTCCGGCAATCAGCCCCAGCATTTT. Its protein product is CAWSVSGNQPQHF.

The chain is built from TRBV30 and TRBJ2-7; 11 bases agree with TRBD2. Germline V gene data show CDR1 as GTSNPN and CDR2 as SVGIG (reference sequence). This CDR3 contains 17 residues. The V gene end was trimmed by 3 bases and the J gene end by 2 bases; junction bases not matched to a gene: 12. DNA for the CDR3: TGTGCCTGGAGGGTGATAGCGGGAGGGAAAACGACCTACGAGCAGTACTTC. This sequence encodes CAWRVIAGGKTTYEQYF.

The chain links TRBV11-3 to TRBJ2-5; no clear D gene. This CDR3 contains 13 residues. V gave up 5 bases and J gave up 2 bases, with 9 bases separating them. Germline V lookup: CDR1 SGHNT, CDR2 YENEEA. DNA of the CDR3: TGTGCCAGCAGCCGGTCGTGGCAAGAGACCCAGTACTTC. It translates to CASSRSWQETQYF. Combining the CDR3 with reference TRBV11-3 and TRBJ2-5 gives the whole variable domain EAGVVQSPRYKIIEKKQPVAFWCNPISGHNTLYWYLQNLGQGPELLIRYENEEAVDDSQLPKDRFSAERLKGVDSTLKIQPAELGDSAVYLCASSRSWQETQYFGPGTRLLVL.

This chain connects TRBV4-3 to TRBJ1-1, with 10 bases fitting TRBD1. The CDR3 length is 17 residues. Germline CDR1 reads LGHNA; CDR2 reads YSLEER. J gave up 0 bases and V 3 bases, and 7 bases lay outside the gene matches. Written as DNA, the CDR3 is TGCGCCAGCAGCCATCGGACAGGGGGTGGCATGAACACTGAAGCTTTCTTT. It yields the protein CASSHRTGGGMNTEAFF.

The V gene is TRBV11-2, the J gene TRBJ2-7; TRBD1 matches 8 bases. The CDR3 totals 15 residues. The germline V gene has CDR1 SGHAT and CDR2 FQNNGV. V lost 5 bases, J lost 1 base, and 7 bases stayed unmatched. The CDR3, as DNA: TGTGCCAGCAGCGCGAACGACAGGGGTTCCTACGAGCAGTACTTC. Translating gives CASSANDRGSYEQYF.

The chain carries TRBV10-3 and TRBJ1-2, with TRBD1 matching over 10 bases. Trimming cost V 6 bases and J 3 bases; bases outside gene matches: 10. This CDR3 is built from 16 residues. Per germline, CDR1 ENHRY and CDR2 SYGVKD. Here the CDR3 reads CAISRDRGENYYGYTF. DNA for the CDR3: TGTGCCATCAGCCGGGACAGGGGAGAAAACTACTATGGCTACACCTTC.

V usage is TRBV11-2 and J usage is TRBJ2-7; D is undetermined. The CDR3 is made up of 13 amino acids. The V and J ends lost 2 bases and 2 bases respectively, with 7 bases between them. Germline CDR1 SGHAT, CDR2 FQNNGV. The CDR3 DNA reads TGTGCCAGCAGCTTACCCTTGGCCTACGAGCAGTACTTC. Its translation is CASSLPLAYEQYF.

The rearrangement uses TRBV10-2 and TRBJ1-2; D remains unclear. Germline assignment: CDR1 WSHSY and CDR2 SAAADI. The CDR3 loop spans 13 amino acids. Deletions cut 2 bases from V and 4 bases from J, with 8 bases between. CDR3 loop: CASSEAGIYGYTF. The DNA for the CDR3 is TGCGCCAGCAGTGAGGCAGGCATCTATGGCTACACCTTC.

This rearrangement joins TRBV5-6 to TRBJ1-2, with a weak D call TRBD1 (5 bases). This CDR3 comprises 16 residues. The germline CDR1 and CDR2 sequences are SGHDT and YYEEEE. Trimming stripped 1 base from V and 2 bases from J, with 15 bases between. The CDR3 sequence: CASSLKGEERNYGYTF. DNA for the CDR3: TGTGCCAGCAGCTTGAAAGGGGAAGAGAGGAACTATGGCTACACCTTC.

This sequence joins TRBV29-1 and TRBJ2-5; no clear D. Germline V gene data show CDR1 as SQVTM and CDR2 as ANQGSEA. Trimming removed 6 bases from V and 2 bases from J, with 4 bases in between. The CDR3 is 10 amino acids. The CDR3 spells CSVGQETQYF. The CDR3 region has the DNA TGCAGCGTAGGTCAAGAGACCCAGTACTTC.

V and J are TRBV9 and TRBJ1-1; TRBD1 aligns across 7 bases. From germline, CDR1 is SGDLS and CDR2 YYNGEE. This CDR3 has 13 residues. The junction had 2 bases not matched to a gene; V was cut back by 4 bases and J by 2 bases. CDR3 in amino acids: CASSYRGNTEAFF. CDR3 coding DNA: TGTGCCAGCAGCTACAGGGGCAACACTGAAGCTTTCTTT.

The rearrangement joins TRBV6-5 to TRBJ2-2; 10 bases are shared with TRBD2. From germline, CDR1 is MNHEY and CDR2 SVGAGI. The CDR3 is 13 amino acids. Trimming cost V 10 bases and J 6 bases; bases outside gene matches: 5. In nucleotides, the CDR3 is TGTGCCACCCAGCGGGAGGGTTCCGGGGAGCTGTTTTTT. Translated, it gives CATQREGSGELFF.

The chain is built from TRBV30 and TRBJ1-1, with unresolved D. This CDR3 spans 12 amino acids. V was shortened by 3 bases and J by 6 bases, with 11 bases between the two germline ends. CDR1 GTSNPN and CDR2 SVGIG come from the germline V gene (reference sequence). The CDR3 loop reads CAWRPDGPEAFF. The CDR3 region has the DNA TGTGCCTGGAGACCCGATGGACCTGAAGCTTTCTTT.

This chain connects TRBV5-1 to TRBJ2-1; D is possibly TRBD1 (6 bases). The CDR3 loop spans 14 amino acids. Trimming shortened V by 0 bases and J by 5 bases, and 9 bases separated the two germline ends. Germline V CDR1 and CDR2: SGHRS, YFSETQ. The CDR3 protein is CASSLGTANNEQFF. The CDR3 DNA reads as TGCGCCAGCAGCTTGGGGACAGCAAACAATGAGCAGTTCTTC.

The V call is TRBV27, the J call TRBJ2-3; D ambiguous. Germline lookup yields CDR1 MNHEY and CDR2 SMNVEV (reference sequence). The V end was cut by 3 bases, the J end by 0 bases, with 4 bases between. CDR3 length equals 13 residues. The CDR3 here is CASSFDSTDTQYF. CDR3 bases: TGTGCCAGCAGTTTCGACAGCACAGATACGCAGTATTTT.